This TCR beta chain comes out of a study of shared clonotypes between healthy human individuals. Points from the study as a whole: Only blood was sampled; tissue repertoires likely differ.

Donors had no recently reported acute infections or vaccinations and were HIV-negative. The CD4+ fraction was divided into a CD45RA+ naive subset and a CD45RA-negative memory subset. The CDR3 runs 12 residues. With 1 base removed from V and 7 bases from J, the gap between germline ends came to 5 bases. Germline V CDR1 and CDR2: SGHAT, FQNNGV. In regard to this clone: What it binds is not known. Different DNA sequences within this sample yield the same CDR3.

In the original analysis: Filtering was not the same, since immunoSEQ gave junction-only sequences without quality scores. Data came from immunoSEQ multiplex PCR; TCRdb stores just in-frame clones and leaves some out. V, J and clone size are those of that table, while D and trimming were read from the DNA. Among about 1 million clones listed, about 76% were seen once. The TCR originated in a man aged 18-30 years in good health. The chain recombines TRBV11-2 with TRBJ1-3; possibly TRBD1 for D (5 bases). Sequenced input: memory CD4+ T cells sorted from blood. Stated subset: CD45RA-negative fraction. The CDR3 here is CASSLGGNTIYF. The DNA of the CDR3 is TGTGCCAGCAGCTTAGGGGGCAACACCATATATTTT.